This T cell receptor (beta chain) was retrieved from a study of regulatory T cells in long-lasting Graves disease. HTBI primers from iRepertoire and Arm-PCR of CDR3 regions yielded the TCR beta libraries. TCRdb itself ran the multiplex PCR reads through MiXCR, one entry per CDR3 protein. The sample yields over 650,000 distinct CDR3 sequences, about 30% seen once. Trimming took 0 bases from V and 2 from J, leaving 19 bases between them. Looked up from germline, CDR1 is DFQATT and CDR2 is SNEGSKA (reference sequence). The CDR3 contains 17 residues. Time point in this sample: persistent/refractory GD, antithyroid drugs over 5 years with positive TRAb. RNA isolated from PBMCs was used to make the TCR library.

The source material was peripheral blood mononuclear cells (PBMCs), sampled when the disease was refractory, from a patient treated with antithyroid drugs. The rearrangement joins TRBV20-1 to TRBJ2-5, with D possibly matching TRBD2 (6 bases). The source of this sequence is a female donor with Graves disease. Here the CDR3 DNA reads TGCAGTGCTAGAGATATCGTTCCTAGCGATACACAAGAGACCCAGTACTTC. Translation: CSARDIVPSDTQETQYF.